The clone carrying this T cell receptor beta chain was found a few times. The data stem from a study of OX40 agonist ivuxolimab in advanced cancers. Sequencing used immunoSEQ multiplex PCR; TCRdb keeps in-frame clones, though not all of them. The sample lists 30,000 to 35,000 clones, around 90% occurring once. The germline V gene encodes CDR1 GTSNPN and CDR2 SVGIG (reference sequence). The CDR3 length is 15 residues. Trimming removed 0 bases from V and 1 base from J, with 12 bases in between. This clonotype was obtained from an adult with an advanced solid tumor such as melanoma, head and neck, liver or kidney cancer. The sample here was CD4+ or CD8+ T cells sorted from blood, taken in a trial of the OX40 agonist ivuxolimab. The genes are TRBV30 and TRBJ1-1; D perhaps matches TRBD1 (6 bases). In nucleotides, the CDR3 is TGTGCCTGGAGTGTACAGGGAGGGTGGAACACTGAAGCTTTCTTT. As protein: CAWSVQGGWNTEAFF.